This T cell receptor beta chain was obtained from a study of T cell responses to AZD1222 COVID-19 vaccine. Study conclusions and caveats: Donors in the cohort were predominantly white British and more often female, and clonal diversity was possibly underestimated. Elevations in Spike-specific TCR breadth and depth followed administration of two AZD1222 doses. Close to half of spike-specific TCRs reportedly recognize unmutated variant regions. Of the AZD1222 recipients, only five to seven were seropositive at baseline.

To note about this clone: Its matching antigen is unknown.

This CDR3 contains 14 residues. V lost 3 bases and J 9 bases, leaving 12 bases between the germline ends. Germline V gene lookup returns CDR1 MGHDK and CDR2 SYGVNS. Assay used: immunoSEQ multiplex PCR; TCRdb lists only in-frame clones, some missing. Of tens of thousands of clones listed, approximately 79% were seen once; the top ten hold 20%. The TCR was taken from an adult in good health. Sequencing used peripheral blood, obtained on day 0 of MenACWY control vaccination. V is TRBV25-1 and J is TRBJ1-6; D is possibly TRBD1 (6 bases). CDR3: CASSDDRSASPLHF. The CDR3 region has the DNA TGTGCCAGCAGTGATGACAGGAGTGCTTCACCCCTCCACTTT.